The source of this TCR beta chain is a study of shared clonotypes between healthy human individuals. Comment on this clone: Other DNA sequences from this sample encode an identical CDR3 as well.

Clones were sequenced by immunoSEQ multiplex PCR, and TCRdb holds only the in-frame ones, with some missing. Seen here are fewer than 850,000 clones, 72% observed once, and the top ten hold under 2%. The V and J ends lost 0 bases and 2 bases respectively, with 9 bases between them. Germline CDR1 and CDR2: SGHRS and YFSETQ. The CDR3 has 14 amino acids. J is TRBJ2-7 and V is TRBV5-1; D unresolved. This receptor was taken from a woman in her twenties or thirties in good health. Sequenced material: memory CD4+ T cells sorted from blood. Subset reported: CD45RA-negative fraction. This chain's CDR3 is CASSLGRITYEQYF. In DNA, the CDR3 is TGCGCCAGCAGCTTGGGCCGAATTACCTACGAGCAGTACTTC.